These 8 T cell receptor beta chains were sequenced from one sample in a study of blood T cell repertoires in COVID-19. The table came from immunoSEQ multiplex PCR; TCRdb's copy has only in-frame clones and leaves some out. Among a few hundred thousand clones listed, around nine tenths were seen once. Sequencing was done on a sample of PBMCs or T cells enriched from blood (not recorded which). The receptors were gathered from a woman aged 45 to 65 who had been exposed to COVID-19.

CDR3: CASSSLAGGYNEQFF. The CDR3 region has the DNA TGTGCCAGCAGCTCCTTAGCGGGGGGGTACAATGAGCAGTTCTTC. The chain joins TRBV13 to TRBJ2-1, with TRBD2 identical over 11 bases. V was pared by 4 bases and J by 4 bases, with 3 bases of the junction left unmatched. This CDR3 contains 15 residues. Germline CDR1 reads PRHDT; CDR2 reads FYEKMQ (reference sequence).

The V call is TRBV10-3, the J call TRBJ1-1; tentatively, D is TRBD1 (6 bases). The CDR3 covers 15 residues. From germline, CDR1 is ENHRY and CDR2 SYGVKD. Trimming left V 6 bases short and J 1 base short, with 15 bases between. CDR3 amino acids: CAISPRQAPNTEAFF. DNA of the CDR3: TGTGCCATCAGCCCCCGACAGGCCCCGAACACTGAAGCTTTCTTT.

The chain employs TRBV23-1 and TRBJ1-5; 10 bases fit TRBD1. TRBV23-1 is an ORF; its function is uncertain. This CDR3 spans 15 amino acids. With 6 bases clipped from V and 0 bases from J, the junction kept 2 bases outside the gene matches. DNA for the CDR3: TGCGCCAGCAGGGGGACAGGGGATAGCAATCAGCCCCAGCATTTT. This gives the protein CASRGTGDSNQPQHF.

This chain uses TRBV5-4 with TRBJ1-6; the match to TRBD1 covers 8 bases. CDR1 is SGHNT, CDR2 YYREEE, per germline (reference sequence). V was clipped by 0 bases and J by 4 bases; unmatched bases: 6. CDR3 size: 17 residues. DNA for the CDR3: TGTGCCAGCAGCTTGGTGCAGGGGGCAGGGTATAATTCACCCCTCCACTTT. Its translation is CASSLVQGAGYNSPLHF. The variable domain in full, with the rest retrieved from reference TRBV5-4 and TRBJ1-6, is ETGVTQSPTHLIKTRGQQVTLRCSSQSGHNTVSWYQQALGQGPQFIFQYYREEENGRGNFPPRFSGLQFPNYSSELNVNALELDDSALYLCASSLVQGAGYNSPLHFGNGTRLTVT.

The V gene is TRBV4-1, the J gene TRBJ2-5; a weak D match, TRBD1 (5 bases). This CDR3 contains 16 residues. V lost 1 base and J 4 bases, leaving 16 bases between the germline ends. Germline assignment: CDR1 MGHRA and CDR2 YSYEKL. The CDR3 protein is CASSQGARAGRETQYF. In DNA form, the CDR3 reads TGCGCCAGCAGCCAAGGGGCGCGTGCAGGGCGAGAGACCCAGTACTTC.

The chain couples TRBV6-5 to TRBJ2-1, with D maybe TRBD1 (6 bases). V was pared by 10 bases and J by 7 bases, with 11 bases between. CDR1 is MNHEY and CDR2 is SVGAGI in the germline V gene. CDR3 size: 11 residues. The CDR3 protein is CATMRGNEQFF. CDR3 DNA sequence: TGTGCCACCATGAGGGGGAATGAGCAGTTCTTC.

This clone showed up just once. The rearrangement links TRBV5-5 to TRBJ1-5; 9 bases match TRBD1. V was clipped by 3 bases and J by 0 bases; unmatched bases: 1. Per the germline V gene, CDR1 is SGHKS and CDR2 is YYEKEE (reference sequence). The CDR3 spans 15 residues. In DNA form, the CDR3 reads TGTGCCAGCAGCTGGGGACAGGGTAGCAATCAGCCCCAGCATTTT. Translation: CASSWGQGSNQPQHF. Combining the CDR3 with reference TRBV5-5 and TRBJ1-5 gives the whole variable domain DAGVTQSPTHLIKTRGQQVTLRCSPISGHKSVSWYQQVLGQGPQFIFQYYEKEERGRGNFPDRFSARQFPNYSSELNVNALLLGDSALYLCASSWGQGSNQPQHFGDGTRLSIL.

The V call is TRBV4-1, the J call TRBJ1-1; D call uncertain. V lost 3 bases and J 4 bases, leaving 15 bases between the germline ends. Germline loops: CDR1 MGHRA, CDR2 YSYEKL. CDR3 length: 15 amino acids. The CDR3 DNA reads as TGCGCCAGCAGCCAGGCAAGCGCCCCCGGCACTGAAGCTTTCTTT. It is translated as CASSQASAPGTEAFF.